One and the same sample provided the 6 T cell receptor beta chains below, sequenced in a study of T cell responses to AZD1222 COVID-19 vaccine (dated by TCRdb to the early 2020s). Library preparation employed the immunoSEQ multiplex PCR assay. The table was pulled from immuneACCESS by TCRdb, which kept in-frame rearrangements only. Such tables lose some clones; where checked, under half of the loss comes from unresolved V genes, and the rest has no known cause. The table for this sample lists tens of thousands of clones; approximately 80% of them were counted only once. Clones ranked in the top ten supply less than 25% of the sample. Read against the paper, the sample's time point label means: baseline before first vaccination. Sequenced material: peripheral blood, taken on day 0 of AZD1222 vaccination. These receptor sequences come from an adult in good health.

This clone was counted between two and nine times. V usage is TRBV5-6 and J usage is TRBJ1-5; a possible D gene is TRBD1 (6 bases). Germline CDR1 and CDR2: SGHDT and YYEEEE. V was trimmed by 5 bases and J by 3 bases, leaving 12 bases between them. The CDR3 has 14 residues. CDR3 nucleotide sequence: TGTGCCAGCAGTATAGGACAGTTCAATCAGCCCCAGCATTTT. This codes for CASSIGQFNQPQHF.

This clone appeared a few times. The chain couples TRBV2 to TRBJ2-4; TRBD2 might be the D (6 bases). The germline V and J ends were trimmed by 3 bases and 0 bases, with 9 bases remaining between them. Germline V lookup: CDR1 SNHLY, CDR2 FYNNEI. This CDR3 contains 15 residues. The CDR3 sequence: CASSESGVAKNIQYF. The DNA for the CDR3 is TGTGCCAGCAGTGAGTCGGGGGTAGCCAAAAACATTCAGTACTTC. Looking up the rest from reference TRBV2 and TRBJ2-4 gives the full variable domain: EPEVTQTPSHQVTQMGQEVILRCVPISNHLYFYWYRQILGQKVEFLVSFYNNEISEKSEIFDDQFSVERPDGSNFTLKIRSTKLEDSAMYFCASSESGVAKNIQYFGAGTRLSVL.

The chain employs TRBV24-1 and TRBJ2-3; TRBD2 aligns across 7 bases. V shed 4 bases, J shed 1 base, and the junction held 16 bases outside the gene matches. The CDR3 is made up of 19 amino acids. Germline V gives CDR1 KGHDR, CDR2 SFDVKD. CDR3 loop: CATSDSSGREYLGTDTQYF. The DNA of the CDR3 is TGTGCCACCAGTGACTCAAGCGGGCGGGAGTACCTGGGCACAGATACGCAGTATTTT.

The rearrangement joins TRBV9 to TRBJ2-2; 11 bases line up with TRBD1. After removal of 4 bases from V and 7 bases from J, the junction contained 6 bases not matched to a gene. This CDR3 contains 15 residues. CDR1 is SGDLS and CDR2 is YYNGEE in the germline V gene. The CDR3 sequence is CASSTRDRGIGELFF. The CDR3 coding sequence is TGTGCCAGCAGCACTCGGGACAGGGGGATCGGGGAGCTGTTTTTT.

The chain carries TRBV5-4 and TRBJ2-1; tentatively, D is TRBD2 (6 bases). This CDR3 has 15 residues. Trimming took 5 bases from V and 3 from J, leaving 15 bases between them. From germline, CDR1 is SGHNT and CDR2 YYREEE (reference sequence). The CDR3 DNA sequence: TGTGCCAGCAGGTCGGGGTTAGCGGTCTACAATGAGCAGTTCTTC. As protein: CASRSGLAVYNEQFF.

The chain links TRBV12-3 or TRBV12-4 to TRBJ2-2; D is possibly TRBD1 (5 bases). V lost 6 bases and J lost 3, with 8 bases in between. The CDR3 extends over 13 amino acids. The CDR3 sequence is CASSLGDTGELFF. The CDR3 DNA is TGTGCCAGCAGCCTAGGGGACACCGGGGAGCTGTTTTTT.